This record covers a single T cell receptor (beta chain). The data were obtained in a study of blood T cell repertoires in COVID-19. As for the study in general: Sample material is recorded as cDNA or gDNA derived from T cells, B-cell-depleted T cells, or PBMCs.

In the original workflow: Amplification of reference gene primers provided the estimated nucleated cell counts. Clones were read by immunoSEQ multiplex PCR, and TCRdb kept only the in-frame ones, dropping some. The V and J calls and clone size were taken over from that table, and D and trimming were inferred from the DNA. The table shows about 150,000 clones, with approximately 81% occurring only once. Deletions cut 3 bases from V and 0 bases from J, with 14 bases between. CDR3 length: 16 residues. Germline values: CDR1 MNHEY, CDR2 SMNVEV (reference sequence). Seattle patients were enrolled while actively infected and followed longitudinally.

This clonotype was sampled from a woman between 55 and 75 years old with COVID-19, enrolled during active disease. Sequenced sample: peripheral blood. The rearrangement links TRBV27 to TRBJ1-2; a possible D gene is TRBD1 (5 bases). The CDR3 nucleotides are TGTGCCAGCAGTTTCCGGACACTCACACCTAACTATGGCTACACCTTC. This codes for CASSFRTLTPNYGYTF.